A selection of T cell receptor beta chains follows, all from one sample in a study of CD8+CD57+ T cells in acquired aplastic anemia. Each CDR3 protein is one row after TCRdb ran MiXCR on the reads. The table has around 200,000 distinct CDR3 sequences, roughly 45% seen once. The sample consisted of sorted CD4+, CD8+, or CD8+CD57+ T cells (not recorded which) from PBMCs. These receptor sequences come from a human donor with aplastic anemia. The conserved cysteine and the conserved F or W are not part of the CDR3 here. Rows may omit the clone size; those that give it use once, few, many or a size class.

>once|TRBV4-1|12
ASSHLGRYNEQF
>few|TRBV3-1|13
ASSPARARGEKLF
>few|TRBV6-2/TRBV6-3|15
ASSYTSDYLLRDTQY
>NA|TRBV7-9|12
ASSLGLGANEQF
>many|TRBV6-1|15
ASSVSQGGSGANVLT
>many|TRBV2|12
ASSPGIAQETQY
>NA|TRBV6-5|13
AGNPWDRGTDTQY
>many|TRBV7-3|12
ASSRSGQYNEQF
>many|TRBV11-1|12
ASSATSSSYEQY
>once|TRBV7-9|12
ASSEGLTGDEQL
>NA|TRBV19|12
ASSNGVNNQPQH
>many|TRBV9|11
ASSVGLAYEQY
>many|TRBV7-9|14
ASSFQDGHPTYEQY
>NA|TRBV2|12
ASSAGTWDQPQH
>NA|TRBV3-1|12
ASSQDRGGYEQY
>many|TRBV10-3|12
AISQDNSGNTIY
>many|TRBV6-6|13
ASRPGQSYNSPLH
>NA|TRBV2|11
ASSAEAPYGYT
>NA|TRBV7-3|10
ASSLGPPEQY
>many|TRBV5-6|11
ASSRTGWQPQH
>NA|TRBV27|10
ASSLSSETQY
>NA|TRBV6-2/TRBV6-3|11
ASRHRVNTEAF
>many|TRBV4-1|11
ASSQEDRGTQY
>many|TRBV27|15
ASSPGQGTSGTYEQY
>many|TRBV3-1|12
ASSLPRGLETQY
>NA|TRBV29-1|13
SAGTVLSGANVLT
>many|TRBV6-4|11
ASSPGTGYGYT
>NA|TRBV7-4|12
ASSLAGGRNEQF
>NA|TRBV2|12
ASSEGTNKNIQY
>many|TRBV20-1|11
SASYNRESPLH
>NA|TRBV10-2|14
ASHQLMGTGIDEQY
>NA|TRBV7-9|13
ASSRQDRGLIPLH
>NA|TRBV15|12
ATRRDTDFYGYT
>few|TRBV9|14
ASSRGVAGGLDEQF
>NA|TRBV6-4|15
ASSDLSRTGEEYGYT
>NA|TRBV12-3/TRBV12-4|12
ASSCGQAAEKLF
>NA|TRBV2|15
ASRLTGQGNTGETQY